Shown below are 14 T cell receptor beta chains from a single sample sequenced in a study of T cell repertoires in cytomegalovirus infection (dated by TCRdb to the late 2010s). Sample treatment or condition, as interpreted from the label and publication: in vitro stimulation with specific CMV peptide epitopes to enrich CMV-specific T cells. The antigens these receptors bind are not known. The sequencer was an Illumina HiSeq 1500. TCRdb reprocessing: public reads trimmed at Q25 with fastp, clones called with MiXCR, in-frame beta chains kept. Records with the same CDR3 protein are collapsed into one entry carrying the most frequent genes and DNA. The sample table lists about half a million distinct CDR3 sequences, 33% of them with a count of one. The ten largest clones take up 15% to 20% of the sample. The specimen was cultured PBMCs, collected from culture after CMV antigen stimulation. The source is a human donor in good health (CMV status not recorded). Some clones in this sample may be carry-over from other donors' samples.

This clonotype was seen a single time. A much larger clone differs from this one at a single base, so this may be a read error. This chain connects TRBV7-2 to TRBJ1-1, with D unresolved. V was trimmed by 6 bases and J by 0 bases, leaving 8 bases between them. Germline CDR1 is SGHTA and CDR2 is FQGNSA. CDR3 size: 13 residues. The CDR3 loop is CASRWGLNTEAFF. CDR3 sequence (DNA): TGTGCCAGCAGGTGGGGATTGAACACTGAAGCTTTCTTT.

This clonotype came up many times. CDR3: CSAKQGGITQPQHF. The CDR3 DNA sequence: TGCAGTGCTAAACAGGGGGGAATAACGCAGCCCCAGCATTTT. The rearrangement joins TRBV20-1 to TRBJ1-5, with 8 nucleotides matching TRBD1. This CDR3 spans 14 amino acids. Trimming took 4 bases from V and 7 from J; bases not matched to a gene: 9. Germline assignment: CDR1 DFQATT and CDR2 SNEGSKA (reference sequence).

The chain employs TRBV24-1 and TRBJ2-1, with a weak D call TRBD2 (6 bases). Trimming took 3 bases from V and 13 from J, leaving 9 bases between them. This CDR3 is built from 11 residues. The germline CDR1 and CDR2 sequences are KGHDR and SFDVKD. This CDR3 is CATSDLRGQFF. The DNA of the CDR3 is TGTGCCACCAGTGATCTGCGGGGTCAGTTCTTC.

The V call is TRBV28, the J call TRBJ2-5, with 12 bases identical to TRBD2. V shed 2 bases, J shed 5 bases, and the junction held 6 bases outside the gene matches. Germline V gene sequence: CDR1 MDHEN, CDR2 SYDVKM. The CDR3 is 16 amino acids. The CDR3 reads CASSLTLAGGLETQYF. The CDR3 DNA sequence: TGTGCCAGCAGTTTAACCCTAGCGGGGGGGTTGGAGACCCAGTACTTC.

Only a few counts were recorded for this clonotype. The chain recombines TRBV29-1 with TRBJ2-3; D assignment may be TRBD1 or TRBD2 (5 bases each). The germline V gene has CDR1 SQVTM and CDR2 ANQGSEA. CDR3 size: 17 residues. The V and J ends lost 4 bases and 4 bases respectively, with 24 bases between them. CDR3 region: CSVGPDTEGYASDTQYF. Here the CDR3 DNA reads TGCAGCGTTGGACCGGACACTGAGGGGTACGCCTCAGATACGCAGTATTTT.

V is TRBV20-1 and J is TRBJ2-5; a weak D match, TRBD1 (5 bases). The CDR3 spans 16 residues. CDR1 and CDR2 (germline): DFQATT, SNEGSKA (reference sequence). Trimming removed 0 bases from V and 4 bases from J, with 18 bases in between. The CDR3 reads CSARDRAVTIRETQYF. The CDR3 DNA is TGCAGTGCTAGAGACAGGGCGGTAACCATACGAGAGACCCAGTACTTC.

The rearrangement links TRBV7-2 to TRBJ1-6, with a tentative D call TRBD1 (5 bases). The CDR3 totals 15 residues. With 0 bases removed from V and 7 bases from J, the gap between germline ends came to 10 bases. In germline, CDR1 is SGHTA, CDR2 FQGNSA. The CDR3 sequence is CASSLAGGANSPLHF. The CDR3 DNA reads as TGTGCCAGCAGCTTAGCCGGGGGAGCGAATTCACCCCTCCACTTT. The whole variable domain, remainder taken from reference TRBV7-2 and TRBJ1-6, is GAGVSQSPSNKVTEKGKDVELRCDPISGHTALYWYRQSLGQGLEFLIYFQGNSAPDKSGLPSDRFSAERTGGSVSTLTIQRTQQEDSAVYLCASSLAGGANSPLHFGNGTRLTVT.

The chain employs TRBV11-2 and TRBJ2-2; D gene uncertain. The V and J ends lost 0 bases and 6 bases respectively, with 8 bases between them. Looked up from germline, CDR1 is SGHAT and CDR2 is FQNNGV. The CDR3 extends over 14 amino acids. As DNA, the CDR3 is TGTGCCAGCAGCTTAGACAACGCGGCCGGGGAGCTGTTTTTT. Its translation: CASSLDNAAGELFF.

CDR3 sequence reads: CASSSLTGLAYNEQFF. As DNA, the CDR3 is TGTGCCAGCAGTTCGCTCACAGGACTAGCTTACAATGAGCAGTTCTTC. The chain has TRBV27 and TRBJ2-1; 8 positions match TRBD2. This CDR3 has 16 amino acids. After removal of 4 bases from V and 4 bases from J, the junction contained 9 bases not matched to a gene. In germline, CDR1 is MNHEY, CDR2 SMNVEV (reference sequence).

As DNA, the CDR3 is TGTGCCAGCAGTGGGGGGACGGGTCTCGAGCAGTACGTC. Its protein is CASSGGTGLEQYV. The chain recombines TRBV6-2 or TRBV6-3 with TRBJ2-7; TRBD2 is a possible D gene (6 bases). V dropped 5 bases and J dropped 6 bases, with 14 bases sitting between them. The CDR3 contains 13 residues. CDR1 MNHEY and CDR2 SVGEGT come from the germline V gene.

Turning to this clonotype: A read error may produce the germline difference seen at one junction end. This chain connects TRBV7-9 to TRBJ2-5, with 15 bases lining up with TRBD2. The CDR3 runs 16 residues. Germline V CDR1 and CDR2: SEHNR, FQNEAQ (reference sequence). The CDR3 loop reads CASSPTGLAGGETQHF. Written as DNA, the CDR3 is TGTGCCAGCAGCCCTACGGGACTAGCGGGAGGAGAGACCCAGCACTTC.

This clonotype was seen a few times. The chain employs TRBV25-1 and TRBJ2-1; 8 nucleotides line up with TRBD2. With V trimmed by 8 bases and J by 7 bases, 10 bases remained unmatched. Germline V lookup: CDR1 MGHDK, CDR2 SYGVNS. This CDR3 has 14 amino acids. This CDR3 is CASRRGGIRNEQFF. Written as DNA, the CDR3 is TGTGCCAGCCGTCGGGGGGGGATCCGGAATGAGCAGTTCTTC. The whole variable domain, remainder taken from reference TRBV25-1 and TRBJ2-1, is EADIYQTPRYLVIGTGKKITLECSQTMGHDKMYWYQQDPGMELHLIHYSYGVNSTEKGDLSSESTVSRIRTEHFPLTLESARPSHTSQYLCASRRGGIRNEQFFGPGTRLTVL.

Points on this clonotype: It is likely a read error, because the conserved phenylalanine at the end of the CDR3 is missing. The chain is built from TRBV12-3 or TRBV12-4 and TRBJ2-5; possible D gene TRBD2, 6 bases. The length of the CDR3 is 15 residues. Trimming removed 3 bases at V and 2 bases at J, with 13 bases between. The CDR3 region is CASSFGSGVQETQYL. CDR3 coding DNA: TGTGCCAGCAGTTTTGGGTCGGGGGTACAAGAGACCCAGTACTTA.

V gene TRBV6-5 combines with J gene TRBJ2-1, with 11 bases fitting TRBD2. Germline CDR1 and CDR2: MNHEY and SVGAGI. The J segment lost 13 bases and the V segment lost 2 bases, leaving 4 bases of the junction unmatched. This CDR3 spans 13 amino acids. CDR3 amino acids: CASSYGTSGPQFF. The CDR3 DNA follows: TGTGCCAGCAGTTACGGGACTAGCGGACCCCAGTTCTTC.